This entry lists 32 T cell receptor beta chains sequenced from one sample in a study of PD-1 blockade in mismatch repair-deficient tumors. This table comes from immunoSEQ multiplex PCR, and its TCRdb copy is limited to in-frame clones, with some not included. The sample holds under 50,000 clones, over 60% seen once. Source: PBMCs, taken before pembrolizumab treatment. The source of these receptors is an adult with mismatch repair-deficient cancer.

The genes are TRBV6-5 and TRBJ1-2; D uncertain. The CDR3 runs to 12 residues. Trimming took off 6 bases at V and 10 bases at J, with 15 bases between the two ends. The germline gives CDR1 MNHEY, CDR2 SVGAGI. CDR3 sequence: CASSLGLGPYTF. The CDR3, as DNA: TGTGCCAGCAGCCTCGGTCTGGGTCCCTACACCTTC.

J is TRBJ1-1 and V is TRBV4-1; perhaps TRBD1 as D (5 bases). This CDR3 comprises 15 residues. V lost 1 base and J 4 bases, leaving 13 bases between the germline ends. The germline V gene encodes CDR1 MGHRA and CDR2 YSYEKL. CDR3 in DNA: TGCGCCAGCAGCCAAGCGGTAGGGGATACCACTGAAGCTTTCTTT. Translating gives CASSQAVGDTTEAFF.

The chain has TRBV11-2 and TRBJ2-1; no clear D gene. Looked up from germline, CDR1 is SGHAT and CDR2 is FQNNGV. This CDR3 has 16 amino acids. Trimming took off 3 bases at V and 0 bases at J, with 12 bases between the two ends. CDR3 residues: CASSLRSGNSYNEQFF. The DNA of the CDR3 is TGTGCCAGCAGCTTGAGGTCCGGAAACTCCTACAATGAGCAGTTCTTC.

This clone came up once. This chain joins TRBV5-1 and TRBJ2-1, with D unclear. V lost 4 bases and J lost 3, with 11 bases in between. Germline V gene lookup returns CDR1 SGHRS and CDR2 YFSETQ. CDR3 length equals 14 residues. CDR3 sequence: CASSTNPDYNEQFF. DNA of the CDR3: TGCGCCAGCAGCACAAACCCCGACTACAATGAGCAGTTCTTC.

This clone was seen only a few times. The genes are TRBV19 and TRBJ1-4; 11 positions agree with TRBD1. Germline V gives CDR1 LNHDA, CDR2 SQIVND (reference sequence). The CDR3 has 14 residues. The trim removed 3 bases at V and 6 bases at J, leaving 0 bases unmatched. Here the CDR3 DNA reads TGTGCCAGTAGTATGGGACAGGGGGATGAAAAACTGTTTTTT. Residues: CASSMGQGDEKLFF. The whole variable domain, remainder taken from reference TRBV19 and TRBJ1-4, is DGGITQSPKYLFRKEGQNVTLSCEQNLNHDAMYWYRQDPGQGLRLIYYSQIVNDFQKGDIAEGYSVSREKKESFPLTVTSAQKNPTAFYLCASSMGQGDEKLFFGSGTQLSVL.

V is TRBV30 and J is TRBJ2-7, with 9 bases fitting TRBD2. Looked up from germline, CDR1 is GTSNPN and CDR2 is SVGIG (reference sequence). This CDR3 comprises 14 residues. Trimming at V came to 3 bases and at J to 1 base, leaving 4 bases not matched to a gene. DNA of the CDR3: TGTGCCTGGAGCCACGCGGGAGGGTCCTACGAGCAGTACTTC. This translates into CAWSHAGGSYEQYF.

The CDR3, as DNA: TGTGCCAGCACCCTGGGGGGGGGTTCCCACGAGCAGTACTTC. Its translation is CASTLGGGSHEQYF. The chain employs TRBV5-8 and TRBJ2-7; 7 bases fit TRBD2. Trimming cost V 6 bases and J 5 bases; bases outside gene matches: 11. Germline V gives CDR1 SGHTS, CDR2 YDEGEE. This CDR3 has 14 residues.

J is TRBJ2-5 and V is TRBV5-1; TRBD2 agrees at 10 bases. This CDR3 contains 16 residues. J lost 5 bases, V lost 4 bases, and 11 bases had no gene match. Germline assignment: CDR1 SGHRS and CDR2 YFSETQ. CDR3 residues: CASSPTKAGGRETQYF. In DNA, the CDR3 is TGCGCCAGCAGCCCGACCAAAGCGGGAGGGCGCGAGACCCAGTACTTC.

V and J are TRBV6-5 and TRBJ1-2, with no clear D. Germline V lookup: CDR1 MNHEY, CDR2 SVGAGI. The CDR3 length is 13 residues. The V end was cut by 6 bases, the J end by 4 bases, with 12 bases between. This CDR3 reads CASRRGQIYGYTF. The DNA for the CDR3 is TGTGCCAGCAGAAGAGGGCAGATCTATGGCTACACCTTC.

This clone was seen a handful of times. The rearrangement links TRBV18 to TRBJ2-2; D is perhaps TRBD2 (7 bases). Germline CDR1 reads KGHSH; CDR2 reads LQKENI. The V end lost 2 bases, the J end lost 7 bases, and 11 bases lay between the germline ends. This CDR3 contains 14 residues. The CDR3 DNA reads TGTGCCAGCTCACCAGCGGGGGCCATCGGGGAGCTGTTTTTT. Amino acid sequence: CASSPAGAIGELFF.

This chain joins TRBV4-1 and TRBJ2-2, with 7 nucleotides matching TRBD2. Germline V gene sequence: CDR1 MGHRA, CDR2 YSYEKL. This CDR3 has 17 residues. V shed 0 bases, J shed 0 bases, and the junction held 4 bases outside the gene matches. As DNA, the CDR3 is TGCGCCAGCAGCCAAGAGACTAGCAGCGCGAACACCGGGGAGCTGTTTTTT. Translating it yields CASSQETSSANTGELFF.

The chain has TRBV19 and TRBJ2-5; D ambiguous. The germline V gene encodes CDR1 LNHDA and CDR2 SQIVND (reference sequence). V lost 3 bases and J 2 bases, leaving 13 bases between the germline ends. This CDR3 region has 15 residues. CDR3 amino acids: CASSMVAGPQETQYF. In nucleotides, the CDR3 is TGTGCCAGTAGTATGGTTGCCGGACCTCAAGAGACCCAGTACTTC.

V and J are TRBV5-8 and TRBJ2-5, with TRBD2 matching 7 bases. From germline, CDR1 is SGHTS and CDR2 YDEGEE. V lost 0 bases to trimming and J lost 2 bases; unmatched junction nucleotides: 1. The CDR3 is 14 amino acids. The CDR3 loop is CASSLGAGQETQYF. In DNA, the CDR3 is TGTGCCAGCAGCTTGGGAGCGGGACAAGAGACCCAGTACTTC.

V and J are TRBV14 and TRBJ1-1; D gene ambiguous. Germline V gives CDR1 SGHDN, CDR2 FVKESK. The CDR3 is made up of 14 amino acids. The V end lost 0 bases, the J end lost 1 base, and 6 bases lay between the germline ends. CDR3 bases: TGTGCCAGCAGCCAAGATCGGAGGAACACTGAAGCTTTCTTT. Its translation: CASSQDRRNTEAFF.

The rearrangement uses TRBV29-1 and TRBJ2-1, with 8 bases that match TRBD2. V trimming: 5 bases; J trimming: 9 bases; junction bases outside the gene matches: 0. CDR1 SQVTM and CDR2 ANQGSEA come from the germline V gene. The CDR3 has 10 amino acids. The CDR3 region has the DNA TGCAGCGTTCTAGCGGGTGAGCAGTTCTTC. Its protein product is CSVLAGEQFF.

This clone was observed a few times. The chain recombines TRBV25-1 with TRBJ1-1, with a tentative D call TRBD1 (6 bases). CDR3 length equals 16 residues. The germline V and J ends were trimmed by 3 bases and 4 bases, with 18 bases remaining between them. From germline, CDR1 is MGHDK and CDR2 SYGVNS. DNA of the CDR3: TGTGCCAGCAGTGATGCCGGGACAAAAGGAAGCACTGAAGCTTTCTTT. It encodes CASSDAGTKGSTEAFF.

The rearrangement links TRBV19 to TRBJ2-2, with D unresolved. V lost 3 bases to trimming and J lost 5 bases, with 19 bases between them. There are 17 residues in the CDR3. Per germline, CDR1 LNHDA and CDR2 SQIVND (reference sequence). As DNA, the CDR3 is TGTGCCAGTAGTATGAGGTCAGGCCCTCGAGGAACCGGGGAGCTGTTTTTT. Its protein product is CASSMRSGPRGTGELFF.

CDR3 in DNA: TGTGCCAGCTCACCACTCCCCGGGAATCAGCCCCAGCATTTT. Its protein product is CASSPLPGNQPQHF. V gene TRBV18 combines with J gene TRBJ1-5, with D hard to call. Germline loops: CDR1 KGHSH, CDR2 LQKENI. This CDR3 has 14 amino acids. V dropped 1 base and J dropped 4 bases, with 8 bases sitting between them.

V and J are TRBV11-3 and TRBJ2-2, with 15 bases matching TRBD2. The CDR3 loop spans 17 amino acids. Trimming removed 5 bases from V and 5 bases from J; junction bases left unmatched: 6. Germline values: CDR1 SGHNT, CDR2 YENEEA. The CDR3, as DNA: TGTGCCAGCAGCCAAGGGACTAGCGGGAGGAAGACCGGGGAGCTGTTTTTT. This gives the protein CASSQGTSGRKTGELFF.

The V call is TRBV18, the J call TRBJ2-1, with 7 bases fitting TRBD2. Germline trimming cut 4 bases from V and 13 bases from J; bases unmatched to any gene: 7. The CDR3 has 12 residues. Germline-derived CDR1 and CDR2 are KGHSH and LQKENI. The DNA of the CDR3 is TGTGCCAGCTCACGGGCGGGAGAGTCTCAGTTCTTC. Translated, it gives CASSRAGESQFF. The whole variable domain, remainder taken from reference TRBV18 and TRBJ2-1, is NAGVMQNPRHLVRRRGQEARLRCSPMKGHSHVYWYRQLPEEGLKFMVYLQKENIIDESGMPKERFSAEFPKEGPSILRIQQVVRGDSAAYFCASSRAGESQFFGPGTRLTVL.

CDR3 nucleotides: TGTGCCAGCAGCCAAGTTCGGCCGGGATCAAATGAAAAACTGTTTTTT. Protein: CASSQVRPGSNEKLFF. The V call is TRBV4-2, the J call TRBJ1-4; D gene unclear. V was clipped by 1 base and J by 5 bases, with 14 bases between them. The CDR3 consists of 16 residues. Germline V gene data show CDR1 as LGHNA and CDR2 as YNFKEQ.

The V and J genes are TRBV5-1 and TRBJ1-1, with D maybe TRBD1 (5 bases). The CDR3 is made up of 14 amino acids. V lost 5 bases to trimming and J lost 1 base, with 12 bases between them. Looked up from germline, CDR1 is SGHRS and CDR2 is YFSETQ. CDR3 in amino acids: CASSSGTSNTEAFF. In DNA, the CDR3 is TGCGCCAGCAGTTCCGGGACGTCGAACACTGAAGCTTTCTTT.

CDR3 protein: CASSKADSGRADEQYF. Written as DNA, the CDR3 is TGCGCCAGCAGCAAAGCGGATAGCGGGAGGGCAGACGAGCAGTACTTC. This chain connects TRBV5-1 to TRBJ2-7; 11 nucleotides agree with TRBD2. CDR1 and CDR2 from the germline V gene are SGHRS and YFSETQ. CDR3 size: 16 residues. V was clipped by 4 bases and J by 5 bases; unmatched bases: 11.

The chain combines TRBV15 with TRBJ2-2; D gene ambiguous. In germline, CDR1 is LNHNV, CDR2 YYDKDF (reference sequence). The V end was cut by 0 bases, the J end by 5 bases, with 7 bases between. The CDR3 is 14 residues long. Here the CDR3 reads CATSRERATGELFF. CDR3 DNA sequence: TGTGCCACCAGCAGAGAACGCGCTACCGGGGAGCTGTTTTTT.

This clone was seen only once. V is TRBV19 and J is TRBJ2-1; maybe TRBD2 (6 bases). There are 16 residues in the CDR3. Trimming took off 0 bases at V and 2 bases at J, with 11 bases between the two ends. Germline V gene lookup returns CDR1 LNHDA and CDR2 SQIVND (reference sequence). The CDR3 DNA is TGTGCCAGTAGTATAGAGGGGAGGCTAGCCTACAATGAGCAGTTCTTC. Translation gives CASSIEGRLAYNEQFF.

The J gene is TRBJ2-3, the V gene TRBV14, with 8 bases identical to TRBD2. The CDR3 consists of 15 residues. V shed 2 bases and J 5 bases; nucleotides not matched to a gene: 6. Germline assignment: CDR1 SGHDN and CDR2 FVKESK. The CDR3 reads CASSQRAGARDTQYF. The CDR3 nucleotides are TGTGCCAGCAGCCAACGAGCGGGAGCGAGAGATACGCAGTATTTT.

The V call is TRBV19, the J call TRBJ1-5; D not certain. V shed 7 bases and J shed 4 bases, with 14 bases lying between them. The CDR3 totals 14 residues. Germline V gene sequence: CDR1 LNHDA, CDR2 SQIVND (reference sequence). The CDR3 DNA reads TGTGCCAGTAAACACAAGACTTATAATCAGCCCCAGCATTTT. Protein sequence: CASKHKTYNQPQHF.

A single count supports this clone. The J gene is TRBJ2-2, the V gene TRBV7-2; 7 bases are a match to TRBD2. Germline V gene lookup returns CDR1 SGHTA and CDR2 FQGNSA. The length of the CDR3 is 16 residues. J gave up 1 base and V 2 bases, and 4 bases lay outside the gene matches. CDR3 sequence (DNA): TGTGCCAGCAGCTTAATCGGGGGGATGAACACCGGGGAGCTGTTTTTT. Encoded protein: CASSLIGGMNTGELFF.

The V gene is TRBV6-1, the J gene TRBJ1-2; 9 bases fit TRBD1. The germline CDR1 and CDR2 sequences are MNHNS and SASEGT. This CDR3 region has 14 residues. The V and J ends lost 6 bases and 4 bases, in that order; junction bases with no gene match: 6. CDR3 residues: CASRRQGVSYGYTF. The CDR3 nucleotides read TGTGCCAGCAGGAGACAGGGGGTGAGCTATGGCTACACCTTC.

This chain joins TRBV28 and TRBJ2-5, with no clear D. With 7 bases removed from V and 5 bases from J, the gap between germline ends came to 20 bases. The CDR3 runs to 15 residues. CDR1 MDHEN and CDR2 SYDVKM come from the germline V gene. As DNA, the CDR3 is TGTGCCAGCACCTCCAACGCTGGTAATTGGGAGACCCAGTACTTC. As protein: CASTSNAGNWETQYF.

V is TRBV20-1 and J is TRBJ1-2; D is perhaps TRBD1 (5 bases). Germline loops: CDR1 DFQATT, CDR2 SNEGSKA (reference sequence). The V gene lost 3 bases and the J gene lost 7 bases, with 9 bases spanning the gap. This CDR3 contains 11 residues. CDR3 loop: CSARRDVGYTF. The CDR3 DNA follows: TGCAGTGCTAGGAGGGACGTTGGCTACACCTTC.

The genes are TRBV21-1 and TRBJ1-5. TRBV21-1 is a recognized pseudogene. The CDR3 is 16 amino acids. The CDR3 loop reads CASISGRQGGNQPQHF. The CDR3 coding sequence is TGTGCCAGCATTTCCGGACGGCAAGGTGGCAATCAGCCCCAGCATTTT.